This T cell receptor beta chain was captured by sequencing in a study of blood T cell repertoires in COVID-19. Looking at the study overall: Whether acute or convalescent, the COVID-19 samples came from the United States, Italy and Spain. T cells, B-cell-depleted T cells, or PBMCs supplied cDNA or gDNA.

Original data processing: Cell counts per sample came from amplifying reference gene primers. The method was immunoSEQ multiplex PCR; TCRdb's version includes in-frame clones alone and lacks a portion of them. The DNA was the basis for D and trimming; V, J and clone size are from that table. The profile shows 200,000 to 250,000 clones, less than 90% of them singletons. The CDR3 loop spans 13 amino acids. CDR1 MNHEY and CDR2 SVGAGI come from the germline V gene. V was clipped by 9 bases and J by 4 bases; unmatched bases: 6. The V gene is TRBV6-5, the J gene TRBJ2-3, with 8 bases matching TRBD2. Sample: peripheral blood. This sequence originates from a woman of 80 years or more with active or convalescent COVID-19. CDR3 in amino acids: CASNKRESDTQYF. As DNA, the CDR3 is TGTGCCAGTAATAAGCGGGAGTCAGATACGCAGTATTTT.